Sequencing of this TCR beta chain was carried out in a study of early T cells in non-severe SARS-CoV-2 infection. Study at large: Bulk RNA from unsorted whole blood was sequenced; chains were unpaired.

CDR1 and CDR2 (germline): DFQATT, SNEGSKA (reference sequence). The CDR3 runs 10 residues. Individually, cDNA molecules had unique molecular identifiers attached to them. Via MiXCR, TCRdb re-called the 5' RACE reads, giving one row per CDR3 protein. The top ten hold 3.5% of the sample, which has under 35,000 distinct CDR3 sequences, approximately 5.2% seen once. Concerning this clonotype: One junction end disagrees with the germline gene, perhaps due to a read error.

The chain employs TRBV20-1 and TRBJ2-7, with D possibly TRBD2 on 5 matching bases. What was sequenced was whole blood. The receptor was derived from an adult who was a healthcare worker with PCR-confirmed SARS-CoV-2 infection or an uninfected control (not recorded which). The DNA for the CDR3 is TGCAGTGCTACCAGAACTAGTGCAAGCTTC. Amino acids: CSATRTSASF.